Listed below are T cell receptor beta chains from one sample, sequenced in a study of early T cells in non-severe SARS-CoV-2 infection. TCRdb processed the 5' RACE reads anew with MiXCR; each CDR3 protein has one entry. The data contain about 55,000 distinct CDR3 sequences, approximately 13% of them singletons. The sample consisted of whole blood. Receptors were obtained from an adult who was a healthcare worker with PCR-confirmed SARS-CoV-2 infection or an uninfected control (not recorded which). CDR3s include the opening cysteine and the closing phenylalanine or tryptophan. The D gene is left open where the match is weak. Clone size is shown for a subset of rows, as once, few, many or a class of expanded clone.

TRBV6-2/TRBV6-3	TRBJ2-6	NA	NA	TGTGCCAGCAGTTACCATGGGCGGAGCTCTGGGGCCAACGTCCTGACTTTC	CASSYHGRSSGANVLTF
TRBV10-3	TRBJ1-5	TRBD1	NA	TGTGCCATCAGTGATTTCGCCACAGGGGCTCAGCCCCAGCATTTT	CAISDFATGAQPQHF
TRBV6-2/TRBV6-3	TRBJ2-5	NA	few	TGTGCCAGCAGTTACGTGGGCCAAGAGACCCAGTACTTC	CASSYVGQETQYF
TRBV12-5	TRBJ1-6	TRBD1	many	TGTGCTAGTGGTTCCGGGACAGGGGTTGGTAATTCACCCCTCCACTTT	CASGSGTGVGNSPLHF
TRBV12-3/TRBV12-4	TRBJ1-1	NA	many	TGTGCCAGCAGGACTTGGGGCTTGGGAAATTTGAACACTGAAGCTTTCTTT	CASRTWGLGNLNTEAFF
TRBV19	TRBJ2-7	TRBD1	NA	TGTGCCAGTAGTATAGTCAGGGGGCTTCCCTACGAGCAGTACTTC	CASSIVRGLPYEQYF
TRBV12-3/TRBV12-4	TRBJ1-3	NA	many	TGTGCCAGCAGTTTCGGTTTGGGCAGTCGCTCTGGAAACACCATATATTTT	CASSFGLGSRSGNTIYF
TRBV6-5	TRBJ2-7	NA	NA	TGTGCCAGCAGTCCCCGGGCCTTCTTCTACGAGCAGTACTTC	CASSPRAFFYEQYF
TRBV10-2	TRBJ2-3	TRBD2	many	TGCGCCAGCAGTGTACTAGCGGGCCGCACAGATACGCAGTATTTT	CASSVLAGRTDTQYF
TRBV6-1	TRBJ2-7	NA	NA	TGTGCCAGCAGTGACTCTCGCAGAACCTACGAGCAGTACTTC	CASSDSRRTYEQYF